This T cell receptor beta chain was sequenced during a study of response to subunit inactivated influenza vaccine. This clonotype was recorded a few times. TCRdb passed the RT-PCR reads through MiXCR, listing each CDR3 protein once. Of some 800,000 distinct CDR3 sequences in the sample, around 20% were seen once. The sequence was obtained from a man aged 45-65 years who received an inactivated influenza vaccine. The starting material was PBMCs from blood, obtained about 5 days after vaccination.

Here the CDR3 DNA reads TGTGCCAGCACCAAAAGATATGGGGGGGCCTTCGAGCAGTACTTC. Amino acid sequence: CASTKRYGGAFEQYF. The chain carries TRBV6-1 and TRBJ2-7, with a tentative D call TRBD2 (7 bases). Germline V gives CDR1 MNHNS, CDR2 SASEGT. V lost 7 bases and J 6 bases, leaving 22 bases between the germline ends. The length of the CDR3 is 15 residues.